The 31 T cell receptor beta chains listed next were all sequenced from one sample in a study of T cell responses to AZD1222 COVID-19 vaccine. Sequencing used immunoSEQ multiplex PCR; TCRdb keeps in-frame clones, though not all of them. This table has 150,000 to 200,000 clones, approximately 91% appearing once. The sample was peripheral blood, taken 28 days after the second AZD1222 dose. The receptors were sampled from an adult who received the AZD1222 COVID-19 vaccine.

The chain employs TRBV5-5 and TRBJ2-6; the D is unclear. Germline V lookup: CDR1 SGHKS, CDR2 YYEKEE (reference sequence). The V end lost 0 bases, the J end lost 3 bases, and 7 bases lay between the germline ends. CDR3 length: 15 residues. The CDR3 sequence: CASSLAWVGANVLTF. Here the CDR3 DNA reads TGTGCCAGCAGCTTGGCGTGGGTTGGGGCCAACGTCCTGACTTTC.

This chain uses TRBV4-1 with TRBJ2-7; D is unclear. In germline, CDR1 is MGHRA, CDR2 YSYEKL. The CDR3 consists of 17 residues. The V and J ends lost 2 bases and 5 bases respectively, with 22 bases between them. The CDR3 protein is CASSQPPWGSRGNEQYF. CDR3 in DNA: TGCGCCAGCAGCCAACCCCCCTGGGGTAGCCGCGGAAACGAGCAGTACTTC.

The table lists this clone with a count of one. Here the CDR3 DNA reads TGTGCCAGCAGTTATGGCACCCCGGGCCCCTACACTGAAGCTTTCTTT. It is translated as CASSYGTPGPYTEAFF. This sequence joins TRBV6-5 and TRBJ1-1; no reliable D call. The CDR3 has 16 residues. V lost 3 bases, J lost 3 bases, and 17 bases lay in between. Germline V gene sequence: CDR1 MNHEY, CDR2 SVGAGI.

This clone was observed once. V is TRBV7-2 and J is TRBJ2-3, with 9 positions matching TRBD2. This CDR3 region has 19 residues. The germline CDR1 and CDR2 sequences are SGHTA and FQGNSA. J lost 2 bases, V lost 1 base, and 13 bases had no gene match. CDR3 in DNA: TGTGCCAGCAGCTTAGTTAGCGGGGGACAGCTTCTCGTCACAGATACGCAGTATTTT. It specifies CASSLVSGGQLLVTDTQYF.

The gene calls are TRBV5-1 and TRBJ2-1, with 8 bases fitting TRBD2. In germline, CDR1 is SGHRS, CDR2 YFSETQ. CDR3 size: 14 residues. V shed 3 bases, J shed 5 bases, and the junction held 4 bases outside the gene matches. Here the CDR3 reads CASSSREGDNEQFF. CDR3 DNA: TGCGCCAGCAGCTCTCGGGAGGGGGACAATGAGCAGTTCTTC.

This chain links TRBV27 with TRBJ2-7, with D unresolved. V gave up 6 bases and J gave up 3 bases, with 9 bases separating them. CDR1 is MNHEY and CDR2 is SMNVEV in the germline V gene (reference sequence). The CDR3 runs to 12 residues. CDR3 loop: CASRAGNYEQYF. DNA of the CDR3: TGTGCCAGCAGGGCAGGAAACTACGAGCAGTACTTC.

The rearrangement uses TRBV7-2 and TRBJ1-5; tentatively, D is TRBD1 (5 bases). Germline CDR1 SGHTA, CDR2 FQGNSA. The CDR3 is 14 amino acids. Trimming pared 1 base from V and 5 bases from J, leaving 9 bases between. CDR3 loop: CASSLGSGYQPQHF. As DNA, the CDR3 is TGTGCCAGCAGCTTAGGTTCAGGGTATCAGCCCCAGCATTTT.

The chain employs TRBV2 and TRBJ2-1, with TRBD1 as a possible D gene (5 bases). Trimming took 3 bases from V and 1 from J, leaving 10 bases between them. Germline V gene sequence: CDR1 SNHLY, CDR2 FYNNEI. This CDR3 is 15 amino acids long. The DNA for the CDR3 is TGTGCCAGCAGTGACAGGGTCCTTTCCTACAATGAGCAGTTCTTC. It translates to CASSDRVLSYNEQFF.

CDR3 sequence: CASSRSYRELPQETQYF. The CDR3 DNA follows: TGTGCCAGCAGCCGTAGCTATCGGGAGTTGCCTCAAGAGACCCAGTACTTC. V is TRBV7-2 and J is TRBJ2-5, with a possible D match to TRBD2 (6 bases). The CDR3 has 17 residues. The germline CDR1 and CDR2 sequences are SGHTA and FQGNSA. The V end was cut by 5 bases, the J end by 2 bases, with 21 bases between.

The chain joins TRBV29-1 to TRBJ1-5; D is possibly TRBD1 (6 bases). The CDR3 extends over 14 amino acids. Trimming left V 7 bases short and J 3 bases short, with 16 bases between. Germline V gene lookup returns CDR1 SQVTM and CDR2 ANQGSEA. This chain's CDR3 is CSAAHGGNNQPQHF. The CDR3 DNA is TGCAGCGCCGCCCACGGGGGCAACAATCAGCCCCAGCATTTT.

The genes are TRBV9 and TRBJ2-1, with D tentatively TRBD1 or TRBD2 (5 bases each). The CDR3 loop spans 15 amino acids. The V and J ends lost 6 bases and 7 bases respectively, with 20 bases between them. Germline CDR1 and CDR2: SGDLS and YYNGEE. The CDR3 nucleotides read TGTGCCAGCAACCTCGGGACCACTGTTTTGAATGAGCAGTTCTTC. Translated: CASNLGTTVLNEQFF.

V is TRBV7-9 and J is TRBJ1-6; D remains ambiguous. The germline V gene has CDR1 SEHNR and CDR2 FQNEAQ (reference sequence). V lost 1 base to trimming and J lost 2 bases, with 3 bases between them. The length of the CDR3 is 14 residues. The DNA for the CDR3 is TGTGCCAGCAGCTTAGGGACCTATAATTCACCCCTCCACTTT. It translates to CASSLGTYNSPLHF.

This clone was observed once. The chain uses TRBV25-1 and TRBJ2-2, with D possibly called TRBD1 or TRBD2 (5 bases each). Germline loops: CDR1 MGHDK, CDR2 SYGVNS. V was pared by 2 bases and J by 1 base, with 14 bases between. This CDR3 has 17 amino acids. CDR3 in DNA: TGTGCCAGCAGTGAACGGGGCAGGAGTCGGAACACCGGGGAGCTGTTTTTT. Translation: CASSERGRSRNTGELFF.

The J gene is TRBJ1-2, the V gene TRBV7-3, with D hard to call. This CDR3 is 13 amino acids long. Germline loops: CDR1 SGHTA, CDR2 FQGTGA. The V end was cut by 8 bases, the J end by 4 bases, with 14 bases between. The DNA for the CDR3 is TGTGCCAGCGGCCCCAGGCCTGGCTATGGCTACACCTTC. Translated: CASGPRPGYGYTF. Filled out from reference TRBV7-3 and TRBJ1-2, the complete variable domain reads GAGVSQTPSNKVTEKGKYVELRCDPISGHTALYWYRQSLGQGPEFLIYFQGTGAADDSGLPNDRFFAVRPEGSVSTLKIQRTERGDSAVYLCASGPRPGYGYTFGSGTRLTVV.

This chain links TRBV9 with TRBJ1-1; tentatively, D is TRBD1 (5 bases). This CDR3 region has 15 residues. Trimming left V 0 bases short and J 5 bases short, with 14 bases between. From germline, CDR1 is SGDLS and CDR2 YYNGEE. For the CDR3, the DNA is TGTGCCAGCAGCGTAGCCGGGGACTTAGGAACTGAAGCTTTCTTT. Its protein product is CASSVAGDLGTEAFF.

The chain combines TRBV21-1 with TRBJ2-3. TRBV21-1 constitutes a pseudogene. The CDR3 totals 15 residues. In nucleotides, the CDR3 is TGTGCCAGCAGCAATCCGGCCCCTGTCACAGATACGCAGTATTTT. Protein: CASSNPAPVTDTQYF.

This chain uses TRBV5-1 with TRBJ1-5, with D perhaps matching TRBD1 (6 bases). Germline V gene sequence: CDR1 SGHRS, CDR2 YFSETQ. The CDR3 loop spans 15 amino acids. The V end was cut by 2 bases, the J end by 6 bases, with 15 bases between. CDR3 region: CASSLIPGEGQPQHF. In DNA, the CDR3 is TGCGCCAGCAGCTTAATTCCAGGGGAGGGTCAGCCCCAGCATTTT.

The chain links TRBV7-6 to TRBJ2-7; D possibly corresponds to TRBD1 (6 bases). The germline gives CDR1 SGHVS, CDR2 FNYEAQ. CDR3 length: 15 amino acids. V was trimmed by 1 base and J by 2 bases, leaving 12 bases between them. CDR3 nucleotide sequence: TGTGCCAGCAGCTTAGGTCGGGACAACACCTACGAGCAGTACTTC. Translated: CASSLGRDNTYEQYF.

This clone came up once. The V and J genes are TRBV15 and TRBJ2-2, with D unclear. The V gene's germline CDR1 is LNHNV and CDR2 YYDKDF (reference sequence). V was shortened by 5 bases and J by 4 bases, with 8 bases between the two germline ends. This CDR3 is 13 amino acids long. The CDR3 region is CATSQVLTGELFF. For the CDR3, the DNA is TGTGCCACCAGCCAGGTTCTCACCGGGGAGCTGTTTTTT.

The chain carries TRBV10-1 and TRBJ2-1, with 11 bases fitting TRBD2. The CDR3 spans 15 residues. CDR1 is WNHNN and CDR2 is SYGVQD in the germline V gene (reference sequence). With 6 bases clipped from V and 6 bases from J, the junction kept 7 bases outside the gene matches. Here the CDR3 reads CASRLAGGWSNEQFF. The CDR3 bases are TGCGCCAGCAGATTAGCGGGAGGGTGGTCCAATGAGCAGTTCTTC.

The chain couples TRBV3-1 (or the pseudogene TRBV3-2) to TRBJ1-2; tentatively, D is TRBD1 (5 bases). Germline values: CDR1 LGHDT, CDR2 YNNKEL (reference sequence). This CDR3 has 14 amino acids. V lost 4 bases, J lost 4 bases, and 13 bases lay in between. The CDR3, as DNA: TGTGCCAGCAGCCGGGACGCATTGGCCTATGGCTACACCTTC. Amino acid sequence: CASSRDALAYGYTF.

The rearrangement joins TRBV3-1 (or the pseudogene TRBV3-2) to TRBJ2-7, with D possibly TRBD2 on 5 matching bases. The CDR3 loop spans 15 amino acids. V lost 0 bases and J lost 2, with 11 bases in between. Looked up from germline, CDR1 is LGHDT and CDR2 is YNNKEL (reference sequence). The CDR3 DNA sequence: TGTGCCAGCAGCCAAGATCAGCGGACCACCTACGAGCAGTACTTC. Protein: CASSQDQRTTYEQYF.

CDR3 amino acids: CAISAGQTSGEQFF. CDR3 DNA sequence: TGTGCCATCAGTGCGGGACAAACCAGCGGTGAGCAGTTCTTC. This chain links TRBV10-3 with TRBJ2-1, with TRBD1 as a possible D gene (6 bases). Germline V lookup: CDR1 ENHRY, CDR2 SYGVKD. V dropped 4 bases and J dropped 9 bases, with 16 bases sitting between them. The CDR3 spans 14 residues.

The chain recombines TRBV7-9 with TRBJ1-3; a possible D gene is TRBD1 (5 bases). Trimming shortened V by 1 base and J by 0 bases, and 19 bases separated the two germline ends. In germline, CDR1 is SEHNR, CDR2 FQNEAQ (reference sequence). This CDR3 spans 19 amino acids. The CDR3 sequence is CASSLDVGPGGFSGNTIYF. The CDR3 region has the DNA TGTGCCAGCAGCTTAGATGTGGGACCCGGAGGCTTCTCTGGAAACACCATATATTTT.

This chain connects TRBV9 to TRBJ2-7, with a possible D match to TRBD2 (5 bases). The germline V and J ends were trimmed by 4 bases and 7 bases, with 18 bases remaining between them. Germline CDR1 and CDR2: SGDLS and YYNGEE. The CDR3 length is 14 residues. The CDR3 loop is CASSLGSPLEEQYF. The CDR3, as DNA: TGTGCCAGCAGCCTGGGGAGCCCGTTGGAGGAGCAGTACTTC.

This sequence joins TRBV29-1 and TRBJ2-7; no definite D call. V lost 1 base to trimming and J lost 5 bases, with 12 bases between them. CDR3 size: 13 residues. Germline CDR1 is SQVTM and CDR2 is ANQGSEA. For the CDR3, the DNA is TGCAGCGTTGAAGGGCCCCTTGAGAACGAGCAGTACTTC. Translated: CSVEGPLENEQYF.

The chain has TRBV19 and TRBJ1-6; D ambiguous. Germline V gene sequence: CDR1 LNHDA, CDR2 SQIVND (reference sequence). The CDR3 runs 12 residues. V lost 11 bases and J 7 bases, leaving 12 bases between the germline ends. CDR3 sequence: CACQTRNSPLHF. CDR3 nucleotides: TGTGCCTGCCAGACCAGAAATTCACCCCTCCACTTT.

The rearrangement links TRBV3-1 (or the pseudogene TRBV3-2) to TRBJ2-7; D might be TRBD2 (5 bases). The CDR3 is 16 residues long. Germline lookup yields CDR1 LGHDT and CDR2 YNNKEL (reference sequence). Trimming cost V 0 bases and J 0 bases, with 12 bases left between them. The CDR3 bases are TGTGCCAGCAGCCAAGAGGCCGGGGTTAGCTCCTACGAGCAGTACTTC. It translates to CASSQEAGVSSYEQYF.

This clone is a singleton in its sample. The rearrangement uses TRBV7-8 and TRBJ2-1, with 7 nucleotides matching TRBD2. Germline assignment: CDR1 SGHVS and CDR2 FQNEAQ. With V trimmed by 2 bases and J by 4 bases, 8 bases remained unmatched. The CDR3 spans 16 residues. The CDR3: CASSLFLGGDYNEQFF. Written as DNA, the CDR3 is TGTGCCAGCAGCTTATTTTTGGGGGGGGATTACAATGAGCAGTTCTTC. The full variable domain, completed using reference TRBV7-8 and TRBJ2-1, is GAGVSQSPRYKVAKRGQDVALRCDPISGHVSLFWYQQALGQGPEFLTYFQNEAQLDKSGLPSDRFFAERPEGSVSTLKIQRTQQEDSAVYLCASSLFLGGDYNEQFFGPGTRLTVL.

This clone has only a few counts. The rearrangement uses TRBV28 and TRBJ1-2; D is possibly TRBD1 (5 bases). Trimming stripped 6 bases from V and 4 bases from J, with 21 bases between. Germline CDR1 is MDHEN and CDR2 is SYDVKM. There are 16 residues in the CDR3. This chain's CDR3 is CASRFVPDAGGYGYTF. The CDR3 DNA reads as TGTGCCAGCAGATTCGTCCCGGACGCTGGGGGCTATGGCTACACCTTC.

The DNA of the CDR3 is TGCGCCAGCAGGAAGACAGGGGACTATAATGAAAAACTGTTTTTT. As protein: CASRKTGDYNEKLFF. This chain links TRBV5-1 with TRBJ1-4, with 8 bases aligning to TRBD1. The CDR3 spans 15 residues. The V and J ends lost 5 bases and 4 bases, in that order; junction bases with no gene match: 7. Germline V gene lookup returns CDR1 SGHRS and CDR2 YFSETQ.